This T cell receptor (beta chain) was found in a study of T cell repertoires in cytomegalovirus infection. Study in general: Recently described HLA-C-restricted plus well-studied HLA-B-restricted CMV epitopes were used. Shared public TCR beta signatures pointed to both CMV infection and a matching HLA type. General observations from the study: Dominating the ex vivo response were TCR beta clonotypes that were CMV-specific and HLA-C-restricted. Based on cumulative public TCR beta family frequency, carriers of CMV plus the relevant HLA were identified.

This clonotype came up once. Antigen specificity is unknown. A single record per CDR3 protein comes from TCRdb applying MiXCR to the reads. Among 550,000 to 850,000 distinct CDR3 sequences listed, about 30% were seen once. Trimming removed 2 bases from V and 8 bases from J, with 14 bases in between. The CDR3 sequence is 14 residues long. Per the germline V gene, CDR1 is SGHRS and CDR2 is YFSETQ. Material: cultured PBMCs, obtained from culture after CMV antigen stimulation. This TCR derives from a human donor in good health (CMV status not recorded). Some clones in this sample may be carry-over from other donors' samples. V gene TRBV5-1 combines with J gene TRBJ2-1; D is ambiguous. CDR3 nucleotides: TGCGCCAGCAGCTTCGCAGTCCCAAGGGATGAGCAGTTCTTC. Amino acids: CASSFAVPRDEQFF.